This T cell receptor (beta chain) was retrieved from a study of spatial heterogeneity in lung cancer (dated by TCRdb to about 2019). A note on the overall study: Beta-chain transcripts were consistently detected in greater numbers than alpha-chain transcripts, which likely reflected higher beta-chain transcript abundance. In tumor regions, TCR transcript counts showed a strong correlation with a T cell transcriptional module score derived from matched bulk RNA-seq. In the raw uncorrected reads, each unique combination of TCR and UMI appeared on average more than ten times. In non-small cell lung cancer, the study quantitatively compared TCR alpha and beta repertoires across several tumor regions, matched nontumor lung, and blood. The study linked features of the TCR repertoire to counts of nonsynonymous mutations, which were determined by whole-exome sequencing of tumor tissue. At surgery, both alpha and beta chains were TCR-sequenced in 200 to 250 tumor regions, 63 to 65 matched nontumor lung samples and some 58 PBMC samples.

Library preparation was by 5' RACE. This sample was sequenced with a NextSeq 500. The TCR library protocol attached a unique molecular identifier to each TCR cDNA molecule to allow correction of PCR and sequencing errors. Concerning the study's data processing: Decombinator tools were used for TCR identification, UMI-based error correction and CDR3 extraction. TCRs above a frequency of 2 per 1,000, corresponding to the top 1% of the tumor frequency distribution, were defined as expanded. Expanded tumor TCRs were classed as regional if statistically deemed absent (corrected P<0.05) from at least one tumor region, otherwise ubiquitous. Each repertoire was subsampled 100 times to 5,000 TCRs, after which Renyi diversity was computed with the R vegan package. CDR3 similarity networks were built from amino acid triplet string-kernel similarity, connecting CDR3s with pairwise similarity above 0.82. The public sequencing data were trimmed at Q25 with fastp and processed into clonotypes with MiXCR by TCRdb, which kept only in-frame beta chains. Each record represents a unique CDR3 protein, reported with the most common genes and DNA among its rows. TCRdb's processing, not the authors' own work, is the source of the V and J calls. The sample includes about 14,000 distinct CDR3 sequences, with around 5.4% observed a single time. The ten top clones hold around 10% of the sample.

Points the paper makes about the study in general: Counts of ubiquitous and regional expanded TCRs correlated with counts of ubiquitous and regional nonsynonymous mutations, respectively. The number of expanded intratumoral alpha and beta TCRs correlated with the tumor nonsynonymous mutation count. Additional single-cell paired TCR alpha and beta sequencing was considered necessary to confirm, at a functional level, the hypothesis that regional TCRs recognize regional mutations. TCR-seq coverage of tumor T cells was estimated to be only around 7% for alpha chains and roughly 13% for beta chains.

The time point label for this specimen denotes: sample taken at primary tumor resection. Donors were 65 to 85 patients with early-stage, untreated non-small cell lung cancer from the lung TRACERx cohort. TCR sequencing used whole RNA extracted from tumor and nontumor lung tissue, or from cryopreserved PBMC samples, without cell sorting. A patient was chosen for TCR sequencing only when enough RNA was available from at least two tumor regions. Before selection, tumor and adjacent nontumor lung specimens were reviewed by a lung pathologist. The germline V gene (reference sequence) gives CDR1 as DFQATT and CDR2 as SNEGSKA. The CDR3 runs 14 residues from the cysteine to the phenylalanine. The only DNA kept is the CDR3, 42 bases in frame from the first base. After removal of 5 bases from V and 6 bases from J, the junction retains 8 bases not matched to a gene. Relative to its sample, this clonotype is medium-sized (0.01 to 0.1%). The specificity of this receptor is unknown. The sample holds no much larger clone one base away, and base qualities are not on file. A library made for alpha chains picked up this beta chain off target, so its size means little.

The receptor was isolated from a female donor with early-stage non-small cell lung cancer. The sequences come from lung tumor tissue, collected at surgery. Recombination connected TRBV20-1 to TRBJ2-7; 12 nucleotides in the junction match TRBD2. The base sequence is TGCAGTGCTTACAGGACTAGCGGGATGAGCGAGCAGTACTTC. It encodes CSAYRTSGMSEQYF.